This T cell receptor beta chain was found in a study of CD8 T cells in ankylosing spondylitis. Study results and caveats: The study identified a TCR beta motif of several highly homologous variants that appeared characteristic of ankylosing spondylitis blood. Matched synovial fluid from ankylosing spondylitis patients was reported to be enriched for disease-linked clones.

MiXCR was run by TCRdb on the 5' RACE reads, yielding one entry per CDR3 protein. The table records 200,000 to 300,000 distinct CDR3 sequences, roughly a tenth of them present only once. Per the germline V gene, CDR1 is MNHEY and CDR2 is SMNVEV (reference sequence). V trimming: 6 bases; J trimming: 6 bases; junction bases outside the gene matches: 0. The CDR3 consists of 11 residues. At least ten counts were recorded for this clonotype. The target antigen is unknown. Material: blood, either unsorted or a sorted T cell fraction (not recorded which). The source of this sequence is a male donor with ankylosing spondylitis or in good health (not recorded which). V and J are TRBV27 and TRBJ2-3, with TRBD1 matching 7 bases. CDR3 in DNA: TGTGCCAGCAGGACAGGGGATACGCAGTATTTT. It is translated as CASRTGDTQYF.